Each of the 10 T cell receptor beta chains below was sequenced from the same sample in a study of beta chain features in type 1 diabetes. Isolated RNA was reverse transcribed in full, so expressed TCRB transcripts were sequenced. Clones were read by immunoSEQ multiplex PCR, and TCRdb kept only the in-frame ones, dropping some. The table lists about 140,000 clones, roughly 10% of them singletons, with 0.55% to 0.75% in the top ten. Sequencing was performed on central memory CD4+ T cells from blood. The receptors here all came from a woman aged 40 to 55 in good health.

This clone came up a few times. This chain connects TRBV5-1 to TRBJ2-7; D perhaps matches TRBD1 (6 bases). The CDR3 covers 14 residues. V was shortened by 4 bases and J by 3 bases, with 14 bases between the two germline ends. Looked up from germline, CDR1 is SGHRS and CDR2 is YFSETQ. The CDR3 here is CASSLGQTYYEQYF. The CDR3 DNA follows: TGCGCCAGCAGCCTAGGACAGACCTACTACGAGCAGTACTTC. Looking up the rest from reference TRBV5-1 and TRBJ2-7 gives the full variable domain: KAGVTQTPRYLIKTRGQQVTLSCSPISGHRSVSWYQQTPGQGLQFLFEYFSETQRNKGNFPGRFSGRQFSNSRSEMNVSTLELGDSALYLCASSLGQTYYEQYFGPGTRLTVT.

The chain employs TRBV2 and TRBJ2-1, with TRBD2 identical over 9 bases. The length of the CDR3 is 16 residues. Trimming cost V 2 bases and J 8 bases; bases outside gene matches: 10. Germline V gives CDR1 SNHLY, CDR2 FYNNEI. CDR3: CASSERASGVSYEQFF. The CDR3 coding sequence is TGTGCCAGCAGTGAAAGGGCTAGCGGGGTATCATATGAGCAGTTCTTC.

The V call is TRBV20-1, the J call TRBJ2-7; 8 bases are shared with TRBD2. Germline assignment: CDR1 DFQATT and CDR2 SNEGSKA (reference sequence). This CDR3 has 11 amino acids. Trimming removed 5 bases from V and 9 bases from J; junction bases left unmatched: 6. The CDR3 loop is CSAPAGGRQYF. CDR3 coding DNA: TGCAGTGCTCCGGCGGGGGGACGGCAGTACTTC.

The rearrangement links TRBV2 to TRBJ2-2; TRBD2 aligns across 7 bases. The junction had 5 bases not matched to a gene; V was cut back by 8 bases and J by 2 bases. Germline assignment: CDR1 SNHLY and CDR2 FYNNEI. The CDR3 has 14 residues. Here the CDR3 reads CASPRGENTGELFF. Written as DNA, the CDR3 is TGTGCCAGCCCTCGGGGGGAAAACACCGGGGAGCTGTTTTTT.

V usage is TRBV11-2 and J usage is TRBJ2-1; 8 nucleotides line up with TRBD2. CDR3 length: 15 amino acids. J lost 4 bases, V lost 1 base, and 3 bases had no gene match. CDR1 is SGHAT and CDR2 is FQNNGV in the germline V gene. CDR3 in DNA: TGTGCCAGCAGCTTAGTGGCTAGCGGGTACAATGAGCAGTTCTTC. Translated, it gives CASSLVASGYNEQFF.

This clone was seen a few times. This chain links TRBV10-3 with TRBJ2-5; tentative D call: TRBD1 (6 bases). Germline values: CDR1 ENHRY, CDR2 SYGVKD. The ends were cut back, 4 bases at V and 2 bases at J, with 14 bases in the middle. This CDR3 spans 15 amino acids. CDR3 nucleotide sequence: TGTGCCATCAGTGGGGCCGGGACACGTCAAGAGACCCAGTACTTC. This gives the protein CAISGAGTRQETQYF.

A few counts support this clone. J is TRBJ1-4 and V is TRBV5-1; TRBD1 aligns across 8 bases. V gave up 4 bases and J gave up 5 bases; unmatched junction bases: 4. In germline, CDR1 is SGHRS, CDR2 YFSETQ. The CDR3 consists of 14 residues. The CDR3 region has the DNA TGCGCCAGCAGCCGGACAGGGATCAATGAAAAACTGTTTTTT. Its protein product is CASSRTGINEKLFF. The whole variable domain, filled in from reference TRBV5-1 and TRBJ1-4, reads KAGVTQTPRYLIKTRGQQVTLSCSPISGHRSVSWYQQTPGQGLQFLFEYFSETQRNKGNFPGRFSGRQFSNSRSEMNVSTLELGDSALYLCASSRTGINEKLFFGSGTQLSVL.

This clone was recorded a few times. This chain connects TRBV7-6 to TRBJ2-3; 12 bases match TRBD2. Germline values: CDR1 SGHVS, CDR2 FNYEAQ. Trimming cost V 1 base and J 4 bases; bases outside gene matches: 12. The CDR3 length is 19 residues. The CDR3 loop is CASSLGVASGGAAPDTQYF. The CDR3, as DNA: TGTGCCAGCAGCTTAGGGGTCGCTAGCGGGGGGGCGGCCCCAGATACGCAGTATTTT. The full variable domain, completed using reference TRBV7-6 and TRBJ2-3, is GAGVSQSPRYKVTKRGQDVALRCDPISGHVSLYWYRQALGQGPEFLTYFNYEAQQDKSGLPNDRFSAERPEGSISTLTIQRTEQRDSAMYRCASSLGVASGGAAPDTQYFGPGTRLTVL.

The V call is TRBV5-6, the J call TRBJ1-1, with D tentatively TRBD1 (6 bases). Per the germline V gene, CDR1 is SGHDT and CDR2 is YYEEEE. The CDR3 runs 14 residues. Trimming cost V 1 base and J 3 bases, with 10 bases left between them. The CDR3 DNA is TGTGCCAGCAGCTTGCAGGGGTTAGACACTGAAGCTTTCTTT. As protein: CASSLQGLDTEAFF.

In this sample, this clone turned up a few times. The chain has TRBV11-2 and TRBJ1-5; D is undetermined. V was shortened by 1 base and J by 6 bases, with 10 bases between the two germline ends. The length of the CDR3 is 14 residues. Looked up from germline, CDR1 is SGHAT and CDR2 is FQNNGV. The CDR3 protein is CASSLVRSFQPQHF. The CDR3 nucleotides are TGTGCCAGCAGCTTAGTCAGGTCCTTTCAGCCCCAGCATTTT. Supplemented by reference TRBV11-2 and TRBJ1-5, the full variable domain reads EAGVAQSPRYKIIEKRQSVAFWCNPISGHATLYWYQQILGQGPKLLIQFQNNGVVDDSQLPKDRFSAERLKGVDSTLKIQPAKLEDSAVYLCASSLVRSFQPQHFGDGTRLSIL.